This T cell receptor (beta chain) was identified during a study of blood T cell repertoires in COVID-19. About the study: Acute and convalescent COVID-19 samples came from the United States, Italy and Spain.

The CDR3 runs 14 residues. V gave up 1 base and J gave up 5 bases; unmatched junction bases: 4. Per the germline V gene, CDR1 is SGHTA and CDR2 is FQGNSA. Study processing details: Reference gene primer amplification yielded estimated nucleated cell counts. TCRdb's table, derived via immunoSEQ multiplex PCR, lists solely in-frame clones and lacks some. V, J and clone size were drawn from that table, and D and trimming were deduced from the DNA. The table records over 150,000 clones, around 82% of them present only once. All enrollees were about 18 to 89 years old and from under 25 US areas. Participants were placed into cohorts based on the clinical history they reported.

The sample consisted of PBMCs or T cells enriched from blood (not recorded which). The TCR comes from a man in his forties who had recovered from COVID-19. This chain uses TRBV7-2 with TRBJ2-5; 7 bases are a match to TRBD1. CDR3 amino acids: CASSLEQGLETQYF. The CDR3 DNA reads as TGTGCCAGCAGCTTAGAACAGGGGCTGGAGACCCAGTACTTC.